One T cell receptor (beta chain) is described in this entry. The CDR3 length is 13 residues. The V and J ends lost 4 bases and 5 bases respectively, with 11 bases between them. Germline assignment: CDR1 LGHDT and CDR2 YNNKEL (reference sequence). As originally analysed: Reference gene primer amplification in the assay estimated nucleated cell counts. Profiling relied on immunoSEQ multiplex PCR, and the TCRdb table lists in-frame clones only, not all of them. That table supplies the V and J calls and clone size; D and trimming were determined from the DNA. The sample consists of some 96,000 clones, 75% to 95% of them appearing once. The data derive from a study of blood T cell repertoires in COVID-19. For the study at large: Researchers got acute and convalescent COVID-19 samples from the United States, Italy and Spain. Sources were T cells, B-cell-depleted T cells, or PBMCs; the material itself was cDNA or gDNA.

This TCR came from a man between 60 and 75 years old with acute or convalescent COVID-19. What was sequenced was peripheral blood. The J gene is TRBJ1-2, the V gene TRBV3-1 (or the pseudogene TRBV3-2); D gene unclear. Here the CDR3 reads CASSPRRRYGYTF. The CDR3 nucleotides are TGTGCCAGCAGCCCCCGTCGGCGGTATGGCTACACCTTC.